Listed here are 4 T cell receptor beta chains from one sample, sequenced in a study of T cell responses to AZD1222 COVID-19 vaccine. Here immunoSEQ multiplex PCR was the method, and the copy in TCRdb shows in-frame clones only, minus some. The repertoire includes about 150,000 clones, 90% to 95% of them detected once, and approximately 4% sits in the top ten. The starting material was peripheral blood, obtained 28 days after the second AZD1222 dose. Receptors originate from an adult who received the AZD1222 COVID-19 vaccine.

J is TRBJ2-3 and V is TRBV6-6; no firm D call. CDR3 size: 13 residues. CDR1 is MNHNY and CDR2 is SVGAGI in the germline V gene (reference sequence). Trimming removed 6 bases at V and 4 bases at J, with 11 bases between. CDR3 sequence: CASRPSSADTQYF. The DNA for the CDR3 is TGTGCCAGCAGACCCAGCTCGGCAGATACGCAGTATTTT.

The chain uses TRBV19 and TRBJ1-5; D remains unclear. The CDR3 is 16 amino acids. The ends were cut back, 0 bases at V and 4 bases at J, with 13 bases in the middle. The germline gives CDR1 LNHDA, CDR2 SQIVND (reference sequence). The CDR3 loop is CASSIDPLGGNQPQHF. The CDR3 nucleotides are TGTGCCAGTAGTATAGATCCTCTCGGAGGTAATCAGCCCCAGCATTTT. Together with reference TRBV19 and TRBJ1-5, the CDR3 gives the full variable domain: DGGITQSPKYLFRKEGQNVTLSCEQNLNHDAMYWYRQDPGQGLRLIYYSQIVNDFQKGDIAEGYSVSREKKESFPLTVTSAQKNPTAFYLCASSIDPLGGNQPQHFGDGTRLSIL.

This rearrangement joins TRBV20-1 to TRBJ2-2; 7 bases map to TRBD2. Trimming removed 5 bases from V and 3 bases from J; junction bases left unmatched: 6. The CDR3 has 14 residues. Germline V CDR1 and CDR2: DFQATT, SNEGSKA (reference sequence). DNA for the CDR3: TGCAGTGCTCGTGGACTAGTTGACACCGGGGAGCTGTTTTTT. This translates into CSARGLVDTGELFF.

The table lists this clone with a count of one. The chain recombines TRBV11-2 with TRBJ2-3; D gene unclear. The CDR3 sequence is 13 residues long. The ends were cut back, 6 bases at V and 0 bases at J, with 7 bases in the middle. The germline gives CDR1 SGHAT, CDR2 FQNNGV. CDR3 region: CASRKPSTDTQYF. CDR3 coding DNA: TGTGCCAGCAGAAAGCCAAGCACAGATACGCAGTATTTT.